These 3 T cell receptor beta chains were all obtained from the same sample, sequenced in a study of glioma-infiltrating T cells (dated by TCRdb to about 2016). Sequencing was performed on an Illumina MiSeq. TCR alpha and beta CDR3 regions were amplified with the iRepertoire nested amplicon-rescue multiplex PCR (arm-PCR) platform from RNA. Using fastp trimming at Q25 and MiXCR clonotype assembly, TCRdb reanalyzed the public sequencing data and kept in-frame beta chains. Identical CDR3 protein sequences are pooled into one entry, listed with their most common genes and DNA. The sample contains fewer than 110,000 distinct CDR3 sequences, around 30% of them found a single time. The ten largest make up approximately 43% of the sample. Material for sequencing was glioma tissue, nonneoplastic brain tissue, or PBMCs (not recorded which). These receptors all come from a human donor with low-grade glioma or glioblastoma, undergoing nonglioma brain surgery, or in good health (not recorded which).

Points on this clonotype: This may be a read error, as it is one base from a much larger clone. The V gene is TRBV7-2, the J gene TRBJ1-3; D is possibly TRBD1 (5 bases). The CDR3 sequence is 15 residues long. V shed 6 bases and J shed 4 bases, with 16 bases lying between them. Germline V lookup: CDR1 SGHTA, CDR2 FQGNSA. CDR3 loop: CASRTPRGVGNTIYF. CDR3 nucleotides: TGTGCCAGCAGGACTCCCCGGGGCGTAGGAAACACCATATATTTT.

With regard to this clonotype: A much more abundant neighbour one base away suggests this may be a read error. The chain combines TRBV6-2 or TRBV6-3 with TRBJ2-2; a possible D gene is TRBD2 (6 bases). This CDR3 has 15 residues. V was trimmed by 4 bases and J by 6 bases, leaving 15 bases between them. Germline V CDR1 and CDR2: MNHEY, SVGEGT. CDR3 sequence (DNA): TGTGCCAGCAGTTCGGAGGGGCACAGCGCCGGGGAGCTGTTTTTT. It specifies CASSSEGHSAGELFF.

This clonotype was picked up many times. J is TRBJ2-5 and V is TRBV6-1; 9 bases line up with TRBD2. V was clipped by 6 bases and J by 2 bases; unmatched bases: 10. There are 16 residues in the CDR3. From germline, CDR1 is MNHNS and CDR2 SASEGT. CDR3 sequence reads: CASSPEAGGNQETQYF. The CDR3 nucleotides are TGTGCCAGCAGCCCTGAAGCGGGGGGCAATCAAGAGACCCAGTACTTC.